What follows are 6 T cell receptor beta chains derived from one specimen sequenced in a study of post-analysis software for immune sequencing data. Antigens for these TCRs are unknown. Libraries were made from TCR beta cDNA, and they carried unique molecular identifiers. From the PCR reads, TCRdb called clonotypes with MiXCR, one entry per CDR3 protein. The data show fewer than 850,000 distinct CDR3 sequences, with 25% to 30% seen just once and roughly 0.57% held by the top ten. Whole-study findings and limits: When patients were compared with controls, five TRBV segments were more frequent, TRBV5-6, TRBV5-1 and TRBV20-1 among them.

Sample: blood. These receptors all stem from a girl aged 5-17 years with multiple sclerosis.

This clonotype was counted once. At one end the junction does not follow the germline gene, possibly because of a read error. The chain carries TRBV6-5 and TRBJ2-1; maybe TRBD2 (5 bases). Germline V lookup: CDR1 MNHEY, CDR2 SVGAGI. The CDR3 length is 12 residues. The CDR3 reads CAGSYSGGEQFF. CDR3 nucleotides: TGTGCCGGCAGTTACTCGGGCGGGGAGCAGTTCTTC.

The V and J genes are TRBV20-1 and TRBJ1-2; D gene unclear. Trimming took 3 bases from V and 8 from J, leaving 13 bases between them. This CDR3 region has 12 residues. Germline V gene data show CDR1 as DFQATT and CDR2 as SNEGSKA (reference sequence). The CDR3 nucleotides read TGCAGTGCTAGGGCGGATCCTGGGGGCTACACCTTC. Its protein product is CSARADPGGYTF.

The chain couples TRBV24-1 to TRBJ2-1, with 8 bases matching TRBD1. The V segment lost 10 bases and the J segment 9 bases; nucleotides outside the gene matches: 10. Germline V gene sequence: CDR1 KGHDR, CDR2 SFDVKD. This CDR3 has 13 residues. CDR3 in DNA: TGTGCCACTCAGGGGGCATCCGGTAGTGAGCAGTTCTTC. Translated: CATQGASGSEQFF.

V usage is TRBV5-1 and J usage is TRBJ2-3; D possibly corresponds to TRBD1 (6 bases). Trimming cost V 4 bases and J 0 bases, with 12 bases left between them. Germline values: CDR1 SGHRS, CDR2 YFSETQ. There are 15 residues in the CDR3. This CDR3 is CASSHDRSSTDTQYF. CDR3 nucleotide sequence: TGCGCCAGCAGCCACGACAGGTCTAGCACAGATACGCAGTATTTT.

The rearrangement links TRBV5-1 to TRBJ1-4; 9 bases are a match to TRBD1. The CDR3 contains 14 residues. Germline loops: CDR1 SGHRS, CDR2 YFSETQ. Trimming cost V 2 bases and J 8 bases; bases outside gene matches: 4. The CDR3 bases are TGCGCCAGCAGCTTCGGGACAGGGTTGGAAAAACTGTTTTTT. This sequence encodes CASSFGTGLEKLFF.

The chain links TRBV4-2 to TRBJ2-7; 7 bases fit TRBD2. Germline CDR1 LGHNA, CDR2 YNFKEQ. V lost 0 bases and J lost 2; bases outside the gene matches: 4. This CDR3 comprises 15 residues. DNA of the CDR3: TGTGCCAGCAGCCAAGATGCTAGCGGCCCCTACGAGCAGTACTTC. Translating gives CASSQDASGPYEQYF.